The 16 T cell receptor beta chains reported below all come from one sample, sequenced in a study of metastatic and nonmetastatic thyroid tumors. Using MiXCR, TCRdb re-called clones from the PCR reads. This sample has some 86,000 clones, with roughly an eighth found just once. Every patient was untreated before thyroid surgery. The sample was tumor tissue. Receptors originate from a female donor with papillary thyroid cancer or a benign thyroid nodule (not recorded which). Some clones in this sample may be carry-over from other donors' samples.

Worth noting for this clone: A much larger clone lies one base from this, so it may be a read error. The chain joins TRBV10-3 to TRBJ2-2; either TRBD1 or TRBD2 may supply D (5 bases each). From germline, CDR1 is ENHRY and CDR2 SYGVKD. The CDR3 spans 14 residues. The CDR3 nucleotides are TGTGCCATCAGTGGGGCAGGGACCACCGTGGAGCTGTTTTTT. This gives the protein CAISGAGTTVELFF.

This clone was observed at least ten times. This chain links TRBV11-3 with TRBJ1-1; 7 bases map to TRBD1. The CDR3 length is 14 residues. Trimming at V came to 3 bases and at J to 4 bases, leaving 5 bases not matched to a gene. Germline V lookup: CDR1 SGHNT, CDR2 YENEEA. The CDR3 bases are TGTGCCAGCAGCTTGCAGCAGGGGGGCACTGAAGCTTTCTTT. Translating it yields CASSLQQGGTEAFF.

The rearrangement links TRBV7-2 to TRBJ2-7, with D perhaps given as TRBD1 or TRBD2 (7 bases each). V lost 3 bases and J lost 1, with 13 bases in between. The V gene's germline CDR1 is SGHTA and CDR2 FQGNSA. This CDR3 has 15 amino acids. The CDR3 DNA is TGTGCCAGCAGCTTTCAGGGGGGAGGGTCCTACGAGCAGTACTTC. Its protein product is CASSFQGGGSYEQYF.

This clone showed up many times. The chain employs TRBV9 and TRBJ1-1, with TRBD1 identical over 7 bases. V shed 4 bases and J 2 bases; nucleotides not matched to a gene: 5. This CDR3 has 14 residues. Germline V gene data show CDR1 as SGDLS and CDR2 as YYNGEE. CDR3 bases: TGTGCCAGCAGCTTACAGGGGACAAACACTGAAGCTTTCTTT. It codes for CASSLQGTNTEAFF.

This clone was detected a few times. This chain links TRBV7-3 with TRBJ2-3; D is possibly TRBD2 (6 bases). The germline CDR1 and CDR2 sequences are SGHTA and FQGTGA. The length of the CDR3 is 14 residues. V lost 3 bases and J lost 0, with 7 bases in between. In DNA form, the CDR3 reads TGTGCCAGCAGCTTTAGCGGAAGCACAGATACGCAGTATTTT. Its translation: CASSFSGSTDTQYF.

In this sample, this clone turned up many times. The chain couples TRBV6-5 to TRBJ2-2; TRBD2 aligns across 9 bases. Germline CDR1 reads MNHEY; CDR2 reads SVGAGI. Trimming took 0 bases from V and 1 from J; bases not matched to a gene: 6. CDR3 size: 18 residues. The CDR3 coding sequence is TGTGCCAGCAGTTACTCGCTGGTAGCGGGAGAGAACACCGGGGAGCTGTTTTTT. It is translated as CASSYSLVAGENTGELFF.

The table lists this clone with many counts. The chain carries TRBV10-3 and TRBJ2-3; possibly TRBD2 for D (6 bases). This CDR3 contains 15 residues. The ends were cut back, 0 bases at V and 2 bases at J, with 9 bases in the middle. Germline CDR1 is ENHRY and CDR2 is SYGVKD. In DNA, the CDR3 is TGTGCCATCAGTGAGTCGGGAGGAACCACAGATACGCAGTATTTT. It is translated as CAISESGGTTDTQYF.

The table lists this clone with many counts. The chain links TRBV7-9 to TRBJ2-5, with D tentatively TRBD2 (6 bases). Germline CDR1 and CDR2: SEHNR and FQNEAQ (reference sequence). V was pared by 5 bases and J by 5 bases, with 18 bases between. This CDR3 comprises 15 residues. The CDR3 DNA follows: TGTGCCAGCAGCCCCCAGCGGGTCACCACTGAGACCCAGTACTTC. This codes for CASSPQRVTTETQYF. The full variable domain, in which reference TRBV7-9 and TRBJ2-5 provide the parts outside the CDR3, is DTGVSQNPRHKITKRGQNVTFRCDPISEHNRLYWYRQTLGQGPEFLTYFQNEAQLEKSRLLSDRFSAERPKGSFSTLEIQRTEQGDSAMYLCASSPQRVTTETQYFGPGTRLLVL.

This clone appeared many times. The rearrangement uses TRBV2 and TRBJ2-1, with D perhaps TRBD1 (6 bases). The CDR3 consists of 14 residues. Germline V gives CDR1 SNHLY, CDR2 FYNNEI. Trimming stripped 9 bases from V and 1 base from J, with 13 bases between. The CDR3 region has the DNA TGTGCCAGTGACTTCAGGGGATCCTACAATGAGCAGTTCTTC. This codes for CASDFRGSYNEQFF.

As regards this clone: A much bigger clone sits one base away, suggesting this may be a read error. V gene TRBV9 combines with J gene TRBJ1-2; no clear D. The CDR3 is 15 amino acids. The ends were cut back, 3 bases at V and 2 bases at J, with 14 bases in the middle. Looked up from germline, CDR1 is SGDLS and CDR2 is YYNGEE. CDR3 sequence (DNA): TGTGCCAGCAGCGACTCCGGACTTACCAACTATGGCTACACCTTC. It specifies CASSDSGLTNYGYTF.

This clone was counted ten times or more. The chain uses TRBV7-3 and TRBJ2-5; 8 bases are shared with TRBD2. Germline V gene data show CDR1 as SGHTA and CDR2 as FQGTGA. The CDR3 contains 13 residues. Trimming at V came to 5 bases and at J to 2 bases, leaving 1 base not matched to a gene. CDR3 protein: CASSRGGQETQYF. The CDR3 bases are TGTGCCAGCAGCCGGGGGGGGCAAGAGACCCAGTACTTC.

This clone appeared many times. V gene TRBV9 combines with J gene TRBJ1-3; no definite D call. Trimming removed 0 bases at V and 4 bases at J, with 11 bases between. CDR3 size: 15 residues. The germline gives CDR1 SGDLS, CDR2 YYNGEE. CDR3 nucleotides: TGTGCCAGCAGCGTAGAAGGTATCCGAGGAAACACCATATATTTT. Residues: CASSVEGIRGNTIYF.

In its sample, this clone was seen a few times. The chain links TRBV6-2 or TRBV6-3 to TRBJ1-6, with TRBD1 as a possible D gene (5 bases). This CDR3 comprises 16 residues. CDR1 and CDR2 from the germline V gene are MNHEY and SVGEGT. Trimming cost V 6 bases and J 3 bases, with 15 bases left between them. CDR3 in DNA: TGTGCCAGCAGCCGGATGACAGTCGACTATAATTCACCCCTCCACTTT. This translates into CASSRMTVDYNSPLHF.

Concerning this clone: The same CDR3 arises from other DNA sequences in this sample as well. The chain recombines TRBV20-1 with TRBJ2-7, with 9 bases lining up with TRBD2. V trimming: 0 bases; J trimming: 2 bases; junction bases outside the gene matches: 11. The CDR3 is 17 amino acids. Germline lookup yields CDR1 DFQATT and CDR2 SNEGSKA (reference sequence). CDR3 loop: CSAREWGGLAGPYEQYF. The CDR3 bases are TGCAGTGCTAGAGAATGGGGGGGACTAGCTGGTCCCTACGAGCAGTACTTC.

This clone came up many times. This chain uses TRBV12-3 or TRBV12-4 with TRBJ2-7; 12 nucleotides agree with TRBD2. The CDR3 totals 18 residues. With V trimmed by 6 bases and J by 4 bases, 16 bases remained unmatched. The CDR3 loop reads CASSPRPATSGSLYEQYF. DNA for the CDR3: TGTGCCAGCAGCCCTCGACCCGCGACTAGCGGGAGTTTATACGAGCAGTACTTC.

About this clone: Just one base apart from a much larger clone, this may be a read error. The V and J genes are TRBV12-5 and TRBJ2-7; D perhaps matches TRBD2 (5 bases). CDR1 is LGHNT, CDR2 FRNRAP, per germline. The CDR3 sequence is 14 residues long. This chain's CDR3 is CTSAFTSLIYEQYF. CDR3 DNA: TGTACTAGTGCCTTCACCAGTTTAATCTACGAGCAGTACTTC.